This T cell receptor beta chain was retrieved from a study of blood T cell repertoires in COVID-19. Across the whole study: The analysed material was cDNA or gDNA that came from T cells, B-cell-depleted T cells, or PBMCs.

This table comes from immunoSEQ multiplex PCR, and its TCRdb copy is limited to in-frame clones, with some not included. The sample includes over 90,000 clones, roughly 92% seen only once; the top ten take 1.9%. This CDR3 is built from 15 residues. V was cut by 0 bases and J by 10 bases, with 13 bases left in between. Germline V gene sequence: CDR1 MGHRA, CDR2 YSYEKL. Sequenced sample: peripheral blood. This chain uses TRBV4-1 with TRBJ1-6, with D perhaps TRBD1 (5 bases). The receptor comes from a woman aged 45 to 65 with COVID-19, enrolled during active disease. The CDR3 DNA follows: TGCGCCAGCAGCCAAGATCGTGACAGTGAGTCACCCCTCCACTTT. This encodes CASSQDRDSESPLHF.